One sample yielded the 10 T cell receptor beta chains listed below, sequenced in a study of shared clonotypes between healthy human individuals. The naive CD8 subset, CD45RO-negative cells positively selected for CCR7, excluded terminally differentiated effector memory CD45RA+ cells. Some clones are missing from TCRdb's copy, which holds only in-frame ones; the method was immunoSEQ multiplex PCR. The repertoire holds roughly 2.1 million clones, with about 93% as singletons. What was sequenced was naive CD8+ T cells from PBMCs. These receptors came from a man younger than 35 in good health. Some clones in this sample may be carry-over from other donors' samples.

The chain has TRBV28 and TRBJ2-7; unclear D gene. This CDR3 spans 17 amino acids. Trimming removed 3 bases at V and 2 bases at J, with 20 bases between. The germline V gene encodes CDR1 MDHEN and CDR2 SYDVKM. CDR3 sequence: CASSFKVETDPTYEQYF. The CDR3 nucleotides read TGTGCCAGCAGTTTTAAGGTGGAGACCGACCCTACCTACGAGCAGTACTTC.

The gene calls are TRBV11-2 and TRBJ1-3, with D perhaps matching TRBD1 (5 bases). The CDR3 consists of 15 residues. From germline, CDR1 is SGHAT and CDR2 FQNNGV. V was trimmed by 2 bases and J by 3 bases, leaving 11 bases between them. The CDR3 reads CASSLRGAGGNTIYF. The CDR3 region has the DNA TGTGCCAGCAGCTTAAGAGGGGCGGGTGGAAACACCATATATTTT.

This clone has more than one count but fewer than ten. This chain's CDR3 is CASSPDRREPQHF. Written as DNA, the CDR3 is TGTGCCAGCAGTCCGGACAGGAGGGAGCCCCAGCATTTT. This chain links TRBV2 with TRBJ1-5, with 7 bases matching TRBD1. Per germline, CDR1 SNHLY and CDR2 FYNNEI. Germline trimming cut 5 bases from V and 8 bases from J; bases unmatched to any gene: 6. The CDR3 runs to 13 residues.

This chain connects TRBV19 to TRBJ2-7; D not resolved. Germline loops: CDR1 LNHDA, CDR2 SQIVND (reference sequence). V lost 2 bases to trimming and J lost 5 bases, with 7 bases between them. CDR3 length equals 12 residues. CDR3 in DNA: TGTGCCAGTAGTATATATGGAAACGAGCAGTACTTC. Translating gives CASSIYGNEQYF.

Notes on this clone: The same CDR3 arises from other DNA sequences in this sample as well. Written as DNA, the CDR3 is TGCAGCGTTGGGGACAGGTCCTACGAGCAGTACTTC. Its translation is CSVGDRSYEQYF. The genes are TRBV29-1 and TRBJ2-7; 8 bases are shared with TRBD1. Looked up from germline, CDR1 is SQVTM and CDR2 is ANQGSEA. The CDR3 is made up of 12 amino acids. Germline trimming cut 4 bases from V and 1 base from J; bases unmatched to any gene: 0.

The chain links TRBV27 to TRBJ1-1; TRBD1 matches at 7 bases. Germline CDR1 and CDR2: MNHEY and SMNVEV (reference sequence). The CDR3 is made up of 13 amino acids. Losses at the gene ends were 6 bases for V and 6 bases for J; bases not matched to a gene: 7. The CDR3 DNA is TGTGCCAGCAGAACCCTGGACAGGCCTGAAGCTTTCTTT. Its translation: CASRTLDRPEAFF.

The chain employs TRBV15 and TRBJ2-1; 7 bases fit TRBD2. V lost 5 bases to trimming and J lost 6 bases; unmatched junction nucleotides: 10. The CDR3 is made up of 15 amino acids. Germline V CDR1 and CDR2: LNHNV, YYDKDF (reference sequence). The CDR3 DNA is TGTGCCACCAGCCGCGGACTAGATAGTGGCAATGAGCAGTTCTTC. Translated: CATSRGLDSGNEQFF.

The chain joins TRBV7-9 to TRBJ2-7; 7 nucleotides align to TRBD1. With V trimmed by 5 bases and J by 4 bases, 8 bases remained unmatched. Germline assignment: CDR1 SEHNR and CDR2 FQNEAQ (reference sequence). There are 14 residues in the CDR3. The CDR3 protein is CASSPRDSFYEQYF. The CDR3 bases are TGTGCCAGCAGCCCCCGGGACAGTTTTTACGAGCAGTACTTC.

The CDR3 sequence is CASSQDGQGEVEAFF. The CDR3 bases are TGCGCCAGCAGCCAAGATGGCCAGGGAGAGGTTGAAGCTTTCTTT. V gene TRBV4-3 combines with J gene TRBJ1-1, with D possibly matching TRBD1 (5 bases). CDR1 is LGHNA and CDR2 is YSLEER in the germline V gene. The CDR3 is made up of 15 amino acids. Trimming took off 0 bases at V and 7 bases at J, with 15 bases between the two ends.

The chain employs TRBV7-9 and TRBJ1-4; 8 nucleotides align to TRBD1. CDR3 size: 15 residues. CDR1 is SEHNR, CDR2 FQNEAQ, per germline (reference sequence). V was clipped by 5 bases and J by 8 bases; unmatched bases: 10. CDR3 bases: TGTGCCAGCAGCCAAGCCAGGGGGCTCCACGAAAAACTGTTTTTT. Its translation: CASSQARGLHEKLFF.